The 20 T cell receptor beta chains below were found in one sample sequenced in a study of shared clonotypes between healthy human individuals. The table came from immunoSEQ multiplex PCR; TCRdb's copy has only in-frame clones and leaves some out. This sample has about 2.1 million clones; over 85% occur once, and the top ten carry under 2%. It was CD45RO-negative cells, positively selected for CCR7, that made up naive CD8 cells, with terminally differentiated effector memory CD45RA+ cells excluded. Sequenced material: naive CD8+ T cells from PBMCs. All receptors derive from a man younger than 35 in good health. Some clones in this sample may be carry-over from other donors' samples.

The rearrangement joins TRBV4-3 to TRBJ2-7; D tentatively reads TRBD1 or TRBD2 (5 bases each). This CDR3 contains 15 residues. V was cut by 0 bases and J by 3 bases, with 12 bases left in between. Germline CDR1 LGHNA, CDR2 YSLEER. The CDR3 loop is CASSQDTGTLYEQYF. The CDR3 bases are TGCGCCAGCAGCCAAGATACGGGGACCCTCTACGAGCAGTACTTC.

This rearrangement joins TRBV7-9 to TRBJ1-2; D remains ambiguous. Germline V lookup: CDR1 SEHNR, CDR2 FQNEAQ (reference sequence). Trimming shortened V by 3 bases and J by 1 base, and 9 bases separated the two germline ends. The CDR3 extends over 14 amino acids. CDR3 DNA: TGTGCCAGCAGCTTGTCCGGGGTTAACTATGGCTACACCTTC. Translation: CASSLSGVNYGYTF.

The DNA for the CDR3 is TGTGCCAGCAGCTTCCCCAGGTATACTGGAAACACCATATATTTT. Protein sequence: CASSFPRYTGNTIYF. This sequence joins TRBV7-2 and TRBJ1-3; D is ambiguous. This CDR3 has 15 residues. The V end was cut by 3 bases, the J end by 2 bases, with 11 bases between. Germline CDR1 SGHTA, CDR2 FQGNSA.

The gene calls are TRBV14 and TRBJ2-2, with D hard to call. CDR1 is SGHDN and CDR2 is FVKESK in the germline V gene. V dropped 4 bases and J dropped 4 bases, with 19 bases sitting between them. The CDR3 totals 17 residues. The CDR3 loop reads CASSPKRFLSGTGELFF. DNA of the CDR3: TGTGCCAGCAGCCCGAAACGGTTCCTTTCGGGCACCGGGGAGCTGTTTTTT.

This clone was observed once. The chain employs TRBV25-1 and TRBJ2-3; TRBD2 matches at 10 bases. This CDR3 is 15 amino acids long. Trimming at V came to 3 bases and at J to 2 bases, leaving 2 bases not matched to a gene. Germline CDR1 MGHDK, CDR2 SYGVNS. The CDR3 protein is CASSEGLANTDTQYF. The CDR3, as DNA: TGTGCCAGCAGTGAGGGACTAGCGAACACAGATACGCAGTATTTT.

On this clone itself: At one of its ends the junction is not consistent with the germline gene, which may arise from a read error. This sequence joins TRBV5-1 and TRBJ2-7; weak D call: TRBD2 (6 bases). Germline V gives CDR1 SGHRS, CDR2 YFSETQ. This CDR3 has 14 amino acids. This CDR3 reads CASRFGGRDYEQYF. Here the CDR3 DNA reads TGCGCCAGCCGCTTCGGAGGGAGAGACTACGAGCAGTACTTC.

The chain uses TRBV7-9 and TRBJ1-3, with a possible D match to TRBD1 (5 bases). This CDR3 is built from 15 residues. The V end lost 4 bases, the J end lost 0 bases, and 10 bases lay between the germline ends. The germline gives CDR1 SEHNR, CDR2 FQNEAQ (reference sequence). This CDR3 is CASSSGRTSGNTIYF. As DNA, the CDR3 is TGTGCCAGCAGCTCGGGACGGACCTCTGGAAACACCATATATTTT.

Written as DNA, the CDR3 is TGTGCCAGCAGCCCTCACCGGACTCTTGCTAACTATGGCTACACCTTC. Residues: CASSPHRTLANYGYTF. The V call is TRBV7-8, the J call TRBJ1-2; D is uncertain. V was pared by 5 bases and J by 0 bases, with 16 bases between. The V gene's germline CDR1 is SGHVS and CDR2 FQNEAQ. The CDR3 extends over 16 amino acids.

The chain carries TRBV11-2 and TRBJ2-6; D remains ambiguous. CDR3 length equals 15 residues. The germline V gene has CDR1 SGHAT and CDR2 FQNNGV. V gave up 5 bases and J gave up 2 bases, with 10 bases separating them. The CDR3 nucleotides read TGTGCCAGCAGCCGTACGGCAACTGGGGCCAACGTCCTGACTTTC. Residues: CASSRTATGANVLTF.

For the CDR3, the DNA is TGTGCCAGCAGTAGGAGACAGGGCTCCTACGAGCAGTACTTC. This gives the protein CASSRRQGSYEQYF. The V gene is TRBV28, the J gene TRBJ2-7; 7 bases align to TRBD1. Germline loops: CDR1 MDHEN, CDR2 SYDVKM. The CDR3 spans 14 residues. V lost 5 bases to trimming and J lost 0 bases; unmatched junction nucleotides: 4.

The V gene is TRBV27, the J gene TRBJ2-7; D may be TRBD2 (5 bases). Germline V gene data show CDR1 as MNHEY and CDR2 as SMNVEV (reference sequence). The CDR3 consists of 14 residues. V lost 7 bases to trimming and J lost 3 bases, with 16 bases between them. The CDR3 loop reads CASNPAGPLYEQYF. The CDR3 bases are TGTGCCAGCAATCCCGCGGGCCCTCTCTACGAGCAGTACTTC.

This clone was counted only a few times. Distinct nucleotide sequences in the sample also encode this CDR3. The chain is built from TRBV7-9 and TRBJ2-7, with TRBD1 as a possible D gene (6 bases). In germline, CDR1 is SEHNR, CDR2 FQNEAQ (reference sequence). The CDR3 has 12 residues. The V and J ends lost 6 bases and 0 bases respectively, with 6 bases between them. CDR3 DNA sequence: TGTGCCAGCAGGGACAGCTCCTACGAGCAGTACTTC. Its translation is CASRDSSYEQYF.

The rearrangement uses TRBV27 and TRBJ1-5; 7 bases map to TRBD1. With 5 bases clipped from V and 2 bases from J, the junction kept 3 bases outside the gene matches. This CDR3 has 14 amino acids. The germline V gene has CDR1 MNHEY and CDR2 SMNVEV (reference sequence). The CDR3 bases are TGTGCCAGCAGTGCCGGACAGGGCAATCAGCCCCAGCATTTT. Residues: CASSAGQGNQPQHF.

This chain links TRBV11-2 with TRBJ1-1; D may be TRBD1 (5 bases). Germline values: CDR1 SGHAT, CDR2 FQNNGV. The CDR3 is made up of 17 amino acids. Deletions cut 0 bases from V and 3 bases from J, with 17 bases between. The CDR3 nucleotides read TGTGCCAGCAGCTTAGATCCTGGGGGATTGGGTGACACTGAAGCTTTCTTT. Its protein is CASSLDPGGLGDTEAFF.

The CDR3 DNA reads TGTGCCAGCAGTTCCGACAAGGAAGCGGGAGGGCCCGGGCAGTACTTC. The encoded protein is CASSSDKEAGGPGQYF. The rearrangement joins TRBV28 to TRBJ2-7, with 10 bases lining up with TRBD2. V lost 4 bases to trimming and J lost 9 bases; unmatched junction nucleotides: 15. This CDR3 contains 16 residues. Germline lookup yields CDR1 MDHEN and CDR2 SYDVKM.

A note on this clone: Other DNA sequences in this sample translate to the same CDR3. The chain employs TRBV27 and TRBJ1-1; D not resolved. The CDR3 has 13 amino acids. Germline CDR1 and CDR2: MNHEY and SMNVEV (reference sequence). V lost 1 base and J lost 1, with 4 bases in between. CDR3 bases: TGTGCCAGCAGTTTATACCGGAACACTGAAGCTTTCTTT. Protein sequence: CASSLYRNTEAFF.

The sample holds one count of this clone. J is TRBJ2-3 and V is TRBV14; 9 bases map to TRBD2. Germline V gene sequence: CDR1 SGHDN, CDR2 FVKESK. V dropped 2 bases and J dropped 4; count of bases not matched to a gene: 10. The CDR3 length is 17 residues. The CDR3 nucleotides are TGTGCCAGCAGCCAACCTGGTAGCGGGAGAAAGGCAGATACGCAGTATTTT. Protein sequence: CASSQPGSGRKADTQYF.

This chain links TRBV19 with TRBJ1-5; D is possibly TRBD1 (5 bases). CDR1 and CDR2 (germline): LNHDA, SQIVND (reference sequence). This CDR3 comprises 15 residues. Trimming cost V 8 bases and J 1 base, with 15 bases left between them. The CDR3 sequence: CASDYRYRSNQPQHF. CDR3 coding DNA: TGTGCCAGTGATTACAGGTATAGAAGCAATCAGCCCCAGCATTTT.

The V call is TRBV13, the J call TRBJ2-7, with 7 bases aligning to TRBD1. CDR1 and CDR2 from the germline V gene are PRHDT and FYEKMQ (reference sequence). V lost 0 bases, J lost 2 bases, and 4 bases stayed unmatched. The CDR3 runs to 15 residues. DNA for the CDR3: TGTGCCAGCAGCTTAGGGGACAGGTTGACCTACGAGCAGTACTTC. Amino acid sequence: CASSLGDRLTYEQYF.

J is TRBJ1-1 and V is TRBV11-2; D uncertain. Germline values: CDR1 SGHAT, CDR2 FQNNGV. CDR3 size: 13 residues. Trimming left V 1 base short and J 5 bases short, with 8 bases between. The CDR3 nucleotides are TGTGCCAGCAGCTTAGCCCTCAAGACTGAAGCTTTCTTT. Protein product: CASSLALKTEAFF. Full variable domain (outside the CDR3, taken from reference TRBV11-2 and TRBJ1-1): EAGVAQSPRYKIIEKRQSVAFWCNPISGHATLYWYQQILGQGPKLLIQFQNNGVVDDSQLPKDRFSAERLKGVDSTLKIQPAKLEDSAVYLCASSLALKTEAFFGQGTRLTVV.